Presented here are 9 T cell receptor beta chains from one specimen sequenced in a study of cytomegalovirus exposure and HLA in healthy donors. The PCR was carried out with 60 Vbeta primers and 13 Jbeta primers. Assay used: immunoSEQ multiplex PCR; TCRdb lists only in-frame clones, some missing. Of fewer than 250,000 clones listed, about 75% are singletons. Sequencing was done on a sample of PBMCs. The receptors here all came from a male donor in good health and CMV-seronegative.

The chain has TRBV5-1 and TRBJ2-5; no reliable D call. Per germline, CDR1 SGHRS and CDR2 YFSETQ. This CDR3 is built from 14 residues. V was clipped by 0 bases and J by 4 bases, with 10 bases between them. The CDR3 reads CASSLGYFGETQYF. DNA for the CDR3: TGCGCCAGCAGCTTGGGATACTTCGGAGAGACCCAGTACTTC. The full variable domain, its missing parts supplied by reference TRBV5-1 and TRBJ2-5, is KAGVTQTPRYLIKTRGQQVTLSCSPISGHRSVSWYQQTPGQGLQFLFEYFSETQRNKGNFPGRFSGRQFSNSRSEMNVSTLELGDSALYLCASSLGYFGETQYFGPGTRLLVL.

In DNA, the CDR3 is TGTGCCAGCAGCCGCGGGAATACCTACAATGAGCAGTTCTTC. Its protein product is CASSRGNTYNEQFF. The J gene is TRBJ2-1, the V gene TRBV14; a weak D match, TRBD2 (6 bases). This CDR3 has 14 amino acids. Germline V gene lookup returns CDR1 SGHDN and CDR2 FVKESK. V lost 4 bases and J 2 bases, leaving 9 bases between the germline ends. Together with reference TRBV14 and TRBJ2-1, the CDR3 gives the full variable domain: EAGVTQFPSHSVIEKGQTVTLRCDPISGHDNLYWYRRVMGKEIKFLLHFVKESKQDESGMPNNRFLAERTGGTYSTLKVQPAELEDSGVYFCASSRGNTYNEQFFGPGTRLTVL.

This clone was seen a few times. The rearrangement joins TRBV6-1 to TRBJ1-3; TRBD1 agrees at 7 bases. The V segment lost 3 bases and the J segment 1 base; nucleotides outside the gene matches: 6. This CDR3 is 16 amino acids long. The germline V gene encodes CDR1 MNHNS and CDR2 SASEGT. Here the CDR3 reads CASSDDREASGNTIYF. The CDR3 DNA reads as TGTGCCAGCAGTGATGACAGGGAGGCTTCTGGAAACACCATATATTTT.

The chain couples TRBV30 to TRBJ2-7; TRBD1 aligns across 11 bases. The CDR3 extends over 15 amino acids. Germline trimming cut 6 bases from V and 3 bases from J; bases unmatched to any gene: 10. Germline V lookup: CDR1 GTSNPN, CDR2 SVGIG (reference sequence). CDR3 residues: CACQNKGQGVYEQYF. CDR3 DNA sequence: TGTGCCTGTCAAAATAAGGGACAGGGGGTCTACGAGCAGTACTTC.

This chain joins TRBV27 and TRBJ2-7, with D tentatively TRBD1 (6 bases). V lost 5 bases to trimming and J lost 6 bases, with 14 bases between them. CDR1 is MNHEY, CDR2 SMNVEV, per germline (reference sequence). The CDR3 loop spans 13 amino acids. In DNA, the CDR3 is TGTGCCAGCAGTCAAGGGACACTAAGCGAGCAGTACTTC. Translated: CASSQGTLSEQYF.

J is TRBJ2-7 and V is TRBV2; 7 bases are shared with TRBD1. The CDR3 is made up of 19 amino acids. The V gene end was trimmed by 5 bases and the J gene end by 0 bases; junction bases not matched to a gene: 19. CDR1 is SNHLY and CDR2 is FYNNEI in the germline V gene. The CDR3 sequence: CASSNPNLLGQEISYEQYF. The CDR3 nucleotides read TGTGCCAGCAGTAACCCGAACTTACTAGGACAGGAAATCTCCTACGAGCAGTACTTC. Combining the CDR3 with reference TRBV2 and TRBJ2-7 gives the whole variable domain EPEVTQTPSHQVTQMGQEVILRCVPISNHLYFYWYRQILGQKVEFLVSFYNNEISEKSEIFDDQFSVERPDGSNFTLKIRSTKLEDSAMYFCASSNPNLLGQEISYEQYFGPGTRLTVT.

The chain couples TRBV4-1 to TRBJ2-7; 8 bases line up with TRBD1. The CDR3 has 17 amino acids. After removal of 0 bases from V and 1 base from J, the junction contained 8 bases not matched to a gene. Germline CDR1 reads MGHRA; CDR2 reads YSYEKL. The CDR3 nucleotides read TGCGCCAGCAGCCAAGATCAAGACAGGGGCGCATCCTACGAGCAGTACTTC. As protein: CASSQDQDRGASYEQYF.

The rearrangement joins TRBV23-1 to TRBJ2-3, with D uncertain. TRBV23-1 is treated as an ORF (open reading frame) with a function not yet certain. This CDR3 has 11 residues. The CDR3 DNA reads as TGCGCTTACCGGGGCACAGATACGCAGTATTTT. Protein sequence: CAYRGTDTQYF.

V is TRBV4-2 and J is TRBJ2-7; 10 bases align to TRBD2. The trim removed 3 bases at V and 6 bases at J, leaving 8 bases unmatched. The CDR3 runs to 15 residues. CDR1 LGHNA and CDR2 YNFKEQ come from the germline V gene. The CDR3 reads CASSQSSGRRSEQYF. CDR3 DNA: TGTGCCAGCAGCCAGAGTAGCGGGAGGCGGTCCGAGCAGTACTTC.